Below are 31 T cell receptor beta chains sequenced from a single sample in a study of control samples from healthy donors and cancer patients (TCRdb year 2020). The method was the immunoSEQ multiplex PCR assay. TCRdb retrieved this table from immuneACCESS and kept in-frame rearrangements only. Not all clones are present; in checked studies, unresolved V genes account for under half, and no reason is known for the remainder. The sample yields some 100,000 clones; 75% to 95% were counted once. Jointly, the top ten make up approximately 4% of the sample. Sequenced sample: blood. These receptors were taken from a human donor in good health. The donor label of this sample is uncertain.

The chain has TRBV5-4 and TRBJ2-7, with 11 bases aligning to TRBD1. The trim removed 4 bases at V and 4 bases at J, leaving 10 bases unmatched. Germline CDR1 and CDR2: SGHNT and YYREEE (reference sequence). The CDR3 has 16 residues. CDR3 nucleotide sequence: TGTGCCAGCAGCCCCCACGGGGGACAGGGGGGTTACGAGCAGTACTTC. Protein product: CASSPHGGQGGYEQYF.

The J gene is TRBJ2-5, the V gene TRBV30; a possible D gene is TRBD2 (6 bases). The CDR3 length is 15 residues. Germline CDR1 is GTSNPN and CDR2 is SVGIG (reference sequence). V was shortened by 1 base and J by 9 bases, with 21 bases between the two germline ends. Here the CDR3 DNA reads TGTGCCTGGAGTGGGGACGGCGGGGCGGGGAAGGCCCAGTACTTC. Protein sequence: CAWSGDGGAGKAQYF.

The J gene is TRBJ2-2, the V gene TRBV2; 9 bases are a match to TRBD1. Germline V gives CDR1 SNHLY, CDR2 FYNNEI. The CDR3 loop spans 14 amino acids. V shed 6 bases, J shed 6 bases, and the junction held 5 bases outside the gene matches. The CDR3 nucleotides read TGTGCCAGCAGCGGGACAGGGAGAGCCGGGGAGCTGTTTTTT. Amino acid sequence: CASSGTGRAGELFF.

V usage is TRBV30 and J usage is TRBJ1-2; D might be TRBD1 (5 bases). V gave up 2 bases and J gave up 3 bases, with 10 bases separating them. The CDR3 is 13 residues long. CDR1 and CDR2 (germline): GTSNPN, SVGIG (reference sequence). CDR3 DNA sequence: TGTGCCTGGAGTTATCGAGGGGACTATGGCTACACCTTC. Translated: CAWSYRGDYGYTF.

V gene TRBV5-5 combines with J gene TRBJ1-2, with D unclear. Germline loops: CDR1 SGHKS, CDR2 YYEKEE (reference sequence). With 0 bases removed from V and 4 bases from J, the gap between germline ends came to 4 bases. The CDR3 contains 12 residues. The CDR3 DNA reads as TGTGCCAGCAGCTTGGAAGCCTATGGCTACACCTTC. It translates to CASSLEAYGYTF. Full variable domain (outside the CDR3, taken from reference TRBV5-5 and TRBJ1-2): DAGVTQSPTHLIKTRGQQVTLRCSPISGHKSVSWYQQVLGQGPQFIFQYYEKEERGRGNFPDRFSARQFPNYSSELNVNALLLGDSALYLCASSLEAYGYTFGSGTRLTVV.

This chain joins TRBV30 and TRBJ2-7, with D possibly being TRBD2 (7 bases). V lost 2 bases and J lost 6, with 17 bases in between. The CDR3 length is 14 residues. CDR1 GTSNPN and CDR2 SVGIG come from the germline V gene (reference sequence). The CDR3 DNA follows: TGTGCCTGGAGTAGGGGGACTATCGATAGCGAGCAGTACTTC. Amino acids: CAWSRGTIDSEQYF.

The chain recombines TRBV20-1 with TRBJ1-3; D perhaps matches TRBD1 (6 bases). V was pared by 3 bases and J by 3 bases, with 15 bases between. CDR3 size: 15 residues. Per germline, CDR1 DFQATT and CDR2 SNEGSKA (reference sequence). Written as DNA, the CDR3 is TGCAGTGCTAGTAAGGTTACAGGGATTGGAAACACCATATATTTT. This encodes CSASKVTGIGNTIYF.

This clone was recorded only once. CDR3 sequence (DNA): TGTGCCAGCAGCACACACCCGGACAACTCCTACGAGCAGTACTTC. Encoded protein: CASSTHPDNSYEQYF. The chain recombines TRBV5-4 with TRBJ2-7, with D maybe TRBD1 (5 bases). Germline V gene lookup returns CDR1 SGHNT and CDR2 YYREEE (reference sequence). The CDR3 contains 15 residues. Trimming stripped 4 bases from V and 0 bases from J, with 14 bases between.

The rearrangement links TRBV6-5 to TRBJ1-2, with 7 bases lining up with TRBD1. J gave up 4 bases and V 7 bases, and 9 bases lay outside the gene matches. CDR1 is MNHEY, CDR2 SVGAGI, per germline. The CDR3 sequence is 14 residues long. CDR3 protein: CASNPGGGSYGYTF. CDR3 DNA: TGTGCCAGCAATCCGGGAGGGGGCAGCTATGGCTACACCTTC.

The rearrangement links TRBV3-1 (or the pseudogene TRBV3-2) to TRBJ1-4, with a tentative D call TRBD1 (5 bases). Germline-derived CDR1 and CDR2 are LGHDT and YNNKEL (reference sequence). V was trimmed by 1 base and J by 4 bases, leaving 13 bases between them. CDR3 length equals 16 residues. The CDR3: CASSQVGRGINEKLFF. For the CDR3, the DNA is TGTGCCAGCAGCCAAGTTGGTAGGGGCATTAATGAAAAACTGTTTTTT.

The chain is built from TRBV18 and TRBJ1-3, with 10 bases identical to TRBD1. The V segment lost 3 bases and the J segment 4 bases; nucleotides outside the gene matches: 3. CDR1 KGHSH and CDR2 LQKENI come from the germline V gene. The CDR3 has 15 residues. CDR3 protein: CASSPDRGQGNTIYF. For the CDR3, the DNA is TGTGCCAGCTCACCTGACAGGGGGCAAGGAAACACCATATATTTT.

Written as DNA, the CDR3 is TGTGCCACCAGACAAACAGCGTCTAACTATGGCTACACCTTC. Translated: CATRQTASNYGYTF. The J gene is TRBJ1-2, the V gene TRBV15; D is undetermined. The CDR3 has 14 residues. The V end lost 6 bases, the J end lost 0 bases, and 11 bases lay between the germline ends. Germline CDR1 LNHNV, CDR2 YYDKDF (reference sequence).

V and J are TRBV6-1 and TRBJ1-5; D possibly corresponds to TRBD1 (5 bases). The V gene's germline CDR1 is MNHNS and CDR2 SASEGT. The CDR3 runs to 11 residues. The ends were cut back, 0 bases at V and 15 bases at J, with 9 bases in the middle. The CDR3 here is CASSEAGGPHF. DNA for the CDR3: TGTGCCAGCAGTGAAGCGGGGGGACCGCATTTT.

The chain has TRBV5-1 and TRBJ2-5; TRBD1 might be the D (6 bases). V was shortened by 5 bases and J by 3 bases, with 8 bases between the two germline ends. The germline V gene encodes CDR1 SGHRS and CDR2 YFSETQ. CDR3 length: 12 residues. Written as DNA, the CDR3 is TGCGCCAGCAGATACAGGGAAGAGACCCAGTACTTC. Its translation is CASRYREETQYF. Complete variable domain (other parts from reference TRBV5-1 and TRBJ2-5): KAGVTQTPRYLIKTRGQQVTLSCSPISGHRSVSWYQQTPGQGLQFLFEYFSETQRNKGNFPGRFSGRQFSNSRSEMNVSTLELGDSALYLCASRYREETQYFGPGTRLLVL.

V and J are TRBV29-1 and TRBJ1-2; D is perhaps TRBD1 (6 bases). Germline V gives CDR1 SQVTM, CDR2 ANQGSEA. The CDR3 sequence is 13 residues long. The V end lost 6 bases, the J end lost 4 bases, and 15 bases lay between the germline ends. The CDR3 coding sequence is TGCAGCGTCGTTACTGGGGGCGGCTATGGCTACACCTTC. The encoded protein is CSVVTGGGYGYTF.

This clone came up once. This chain uses TRBV2 with TRBJ2-3; 8 bases are shared with TRBD2. The length of the CDR3 is 15 residues. The V gene end was trimmed by 7 bases and the J gene end by 3 bases; junction bases not matched to a gene: 9. CDR1 and CDR2 from the germline V gene are SNHLY and FYNNEI. DNA of the CDR3: TGTGCCAGCACGCGGGGGGCGTACGGGACAGATACGCAGTATTTT. This encodes CASTRGAYGTDTQYF.

The V and J genes are TRBV5-1 and TRBJ1-6; weak D call: TRBD1 (5 bases). Germline CDR1 SGHRS, CDR2 YFSETQ. There are 15 residues in the CDR3. The V and J ends lost 0 bases and 14 bases respectively, with 18 bases between them. DNA of the CDR3: TGCGCCAGCAGCTTGGTAAGGAGCCCAATGGGGGCCCTCCACTTT. Translating gives CASSLVRSPMGALHF.

This chain uses TRBV7-2 with TRBJ2-3; 7 bases agree with TRBD2. Germline CDR1 and CDR2: SGHTA and FQGNSA. The CDR3 extends over 15 amino acids. With V trimmed by 3 bases and J by 1 base, 4 bases remained unmatched. The CDR3 sequence: CASSFRLAGTDTQYF. Written as DNA, the CDR3 is TGTGCCAGCAGCTTTCGACTAGCCGGCACAGATACGCAGTATTTT.

The genes are TRBV7-2 and TRBJ2-1; D remains ambiguous. Germline V gene sequence: CDR1 SGHTA, CDR2 FQGNSA. Trimming removed 1 base from V and 7 bases from J, with 8 bases in between. The CDR3 length is 13 residues. In nucleotides, the CDR3 is TGTGCCAGCAGCTTAGGTTGGGCTAATGAGCAGTTCTTC. This codes for CASSLGWANEQFF.

The chain links TRBV7-3 to TRBJ2-1, with TRBD1 matching 9 bases. Germline-derived CDR1 and CDR2 are SGHTA and FQGTGA. The V and J ends lost 5 bases and 15 bases, in that order; junction bases with no gene match: 8. The CDR3 has 12 residues. DNA of the CDR3: TGTGCCAGCAGCCCGGGACAGGGAAAAAGGTTCTTC. Its protein is CASSPGQGKRFF. Full variable domain (rest looked up from reference TRBV7-3 and TRBJ2-1): GAGVSQTPSNKVTEKGKYVELRCDPISGHTALYWYRQSLGQGPEFLIYFQGTGAADDSGLPNDRFFAVRPEGSVSTLKIQRTERGDSAVYLCASSPGQGKRFFGPGTRLTVL.

The V gene is TRBV13, the J gene TRBJ2-3, with TRBD2 matching 12 bases. The CDR3 is 17 amino acids. The V segment lost 4 bases and the J segment 5 bases; nucleotides outside the gene matches: 10. Germline assignment: CDR1 PRHDT and CDR2 FYEKMQ (reference sequence). CDR3 in DNA: TGTGCCAGCAGCTCGCGGATGACTAGCGGGGGTGTAGATACGCAGTATTTT. Translating it yields CASSSRMTSGGVDTQYF.

The V and J genes are TRBV5-5 and TRBJ2-7; D is undetermined. The CDR3 contains 12 residues. Germline V gives CDR1 SGHKS, CDR2 YYEKEE (reference sequence). The V gene lost 2 bases and the J gene lost 7 bases, with 10 bases spanning the gap. CDR3 sequence (DNA): TGTGCCAGCAGCTTCCGCGGAGAGGAGCAGTACGTC. Amino acids: CASSFRGEEQYV.

J is TRBJ2-7 and V is TRBV6-5; possible D gene TRBD2, 5 bases. Looked up from germline, CDR1 is MNHEY and CDR2 is SVGAGI. V lost 6 bases to trimming and J lost 2 bases, with 14 bases between them. This CDR3 has 14 amino acids. The CDR3 DNA is TGTGCCAGCAGGCAGCAACCGGGGACCTACGAGCAGTACTTC. Its translation is CASRQQPGTYEQYF.

This rearrangement joins TRBV10-3 to TRBJ2-7; 9 bases are a match to TRBD1. The CDR3 is made up of 14 amino acids. The V and J ends lost 6 bases and 5 bases, in that order; junction bases with no gene match: 8. Germline CDR1 is ENHRY and CDR2 is SYGVKD. CDR3 coding DNA: TGTGCCATCAGGCCGGGACAGGGTATGGACGAGCAGTACTTC. Translating it yields CAIRPGQGMDEQYF.

CDR3 loop: CASSIRDRGRIGSNQPQHF. The CDR3 DNA follows: TGTGCCAGCAGCATACGGGACAGGGGGCGAATCGGTAGCAATCAGCCCCAGCATTTT. The chain uses TRBV21-1 and TRBJ1-5; the table's D call, TRBD1, has no DNA check behind it. TRBV21-1 is flagged as a pseudogene. CDR3 size: 19 residues.

The chain links TRBV7-8 to TRBJ2-1; a possible D gene is TRBD1 (6 bases). Germline CDR1 is SGHVS and CDR2 is FQNEAQ. With 5 bases removed from V and 8 bases from J, the gap between germline ends came to 19 bases. The CDR3 contains 15 residues. CDR3 residues: CASSLWVGGSHEQFF. CDR3 DNA: TGTGCCAGCAGCCTCTGGGTTGGGGGCTCCCATGAGCAGTTCTTC.

The chain joins TRBV11-2 to TRBJ1-6; D remains unclear. Per germline, CDR1 SGHAT and CDR2 FQNNGV. Trimming took off 5 bases at V and 10 bases at J, with 12 bases between the two ends. The CDR3 runs 13 residues. The CDR3 protein is CASSQERGSPLHF. CDR3 nucleotides: TGTGCCAGCAGCCAGGAAAGAGGATCACCCCTCCACTTT. Supplemented by reference TRBV11-2 and TRBJ1-6, the full variable domain reads EAGVAQSPRYKIIEKRQSVAFWCNPISGHATLYWYQQILGQGPKLLIQFQNNGVVDDSQLPKDRFSAERLKGVDSTLKIQPAKLEDSAVYLCASSQERGSPLHFGNGTRLTVT.

The rearrangement joins TRBV24-1 to TRBJ2-4, with D perhaps given as TRBD1 or TRBD2 (6 bases each). V dropped 4 bases and J dropped 8 bases, with 17 bases sitting between them. The V gene's germline CDR1 is KGHDR and CDR2 SFDVKD. The CDR3 totals 15 residues. This chain's CDR3 is CATSESTGTGDIQYF. The CDR3 coding sequence is TGTGCCACCAGTGAATCTACAGGGACGGGAGACATTCAGTACTTC.

The chain couples TRBV7-9 to TRBJ1-1, with unresolved D. The V gene lost 2 bases and the J gene lost 6 bases, with 13 bases spanning the gap. Looked up from germline, CDR1 is SEHNR and CDR2 is FQNEAQ (reference sequence). CDR3 length: 14 residues. This CDR3 reads CASSLMGSFAEAFF. CDR3 nucleotide sequence: TGTGCCAGCAGCTTAATGGGGTCATTCGCTGAAGCTTTCTTT.

A remark on this clone: The junction shows a germline mismatch at one end, possibly a read error. Here the CDR3 reads CASTLVLGQGSAGANVLTF. CDR3 sequence (DNA): TGTGCCAGCACCTTAGTACTCGGACAGGGGAGCGCTGGGGCCAACGTCCTGACTTTC. The V call is TRBV11-2, the J call TRBJ2-6, with TRBD1 matching 9 bases. Germline V gene lookup returns CDR1 SGHAT and CDR2 FQNNGV. The CDR3 extends over 19 amino acids.

This chain connects TRBV30 to TRBJ1-4, with D uncertain. Germline values: CDR1 GTSNPN, CDR2 SVGIG (reference sequence). CDR3 length: 13 amino acids. The V gene lost 2 bases and the J gene lost 8 bases, with 12 bases spanning the gap. The CDR3 loop is CAWSLAQEEKLFF. For the CDR3, the DNA is TGTGCCTGGAGTCTGGCCCAGGAAGAAAAACTGTTTTTT.